This passage covers 4 T cell receptor beta chains from one sample sequenced in a study of T-cell memory formation after mild COVID-19. TCRdb called the 5' RACE reads again in MiXCR, with one record for every CDR3 protein. The sample has around 300,000 distinct CDR3 sequences; roughly 13% are singletons. The sample taken for sequencing was PBMCs or a T cell subset sorted from them (not recorded which). These TCRs come from a man aged 18 to 29 who had mild COVID-19 (a few samples of this study predate the infection). Cell type and time point are not known.

This clonotype was found once. The V and J genes are TRBV6-2 or TRBV6-3 and TRBJ2-7; 9 nucleotides line up with TRBD2. Germline lookup yields CDR1 MNHEY and CDR2 SVGEGT. V dropped 2 bases and J dropped 4; count of bases not matched to a gene: 0. This CDR3 contains 13 residues. The DNA of the CDR3 is TGTGCCAGCAGTTACGCGGGGGGGTACGAGCAGTACGTC. Translating it yields CASSYAGGYEQYV.

This clonotype was seen many times. The chain has TRBV5-1 and TRBJ2-1; the D gene is possibly TRBD1 (6 bases). The V gene lost 5 bases and the J gene lost 3 bases, with 21 bases spanning the gap. The CDR3 runs 17 residues. The germline V gene has CDR1 SGHRS and CDR2 YFSETQ. The CDR3 DNA follows: TGCGCCAGCAGTCGCCAGCGTGTAGGGGGTGGCTACAATGAGCAGTTCTTC. It is translated as CASSRQRVGGGYNEQFF.

This clonotype was observed a handful of times. The chain recombines TRBV3-1 with TRBJ2-1; 11 positions agree with TRBD1. The CDR3 is 17 residues long. Losses at the gene ends were 4 bases for V and 2 bases for J; bases not matched to a gene: 7. Germline V gene lookup returns CDR1 LGHDT and CDR2 YNNKEL (reference sequence). The CDR3 spells CASSLWTGGFTYNEQFF. The CDR3 DNA reads TGTGCCAGCAGCCTTTGGACAGGGGGCTTTACCTACAATGAGCAGTTCTTC.

This chain connects TRBV7-2 to TRBJ1-2, with 8 bases matching TRBD1. Germline assignment: CDR1 SGHTA and CDR2 FQGNSA. This CDR3 has 15 residues. V lost 2 bases, J lost 3 bases, and 5 bases stayed unmatched. CDR3 protein: CASSLRPGGDYGYTF. CDR3 bases: TGTGCCAGCAGCTTACGGCCAGGGGGCGACTATGGCTACACCTTC.